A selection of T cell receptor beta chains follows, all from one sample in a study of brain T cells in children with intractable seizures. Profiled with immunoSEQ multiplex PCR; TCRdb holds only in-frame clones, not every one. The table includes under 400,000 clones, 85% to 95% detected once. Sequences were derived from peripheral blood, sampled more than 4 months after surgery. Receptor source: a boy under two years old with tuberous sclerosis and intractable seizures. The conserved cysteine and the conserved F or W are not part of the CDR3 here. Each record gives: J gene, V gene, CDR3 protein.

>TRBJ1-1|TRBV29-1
SFIGAINTEAF
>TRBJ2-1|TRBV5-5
ASSWEQGWGGNEQF
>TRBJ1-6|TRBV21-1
ASSKGSTYNSPLH
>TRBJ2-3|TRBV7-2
ASSLGLASFDTQY
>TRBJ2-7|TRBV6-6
ASSPPRGRNEQY
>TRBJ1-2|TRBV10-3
AISGQGAHGYT
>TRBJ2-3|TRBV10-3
AIGLQGRRDTDTQY
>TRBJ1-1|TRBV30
AWSHATEAF
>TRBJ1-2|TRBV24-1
ATSDSDGYYGYT
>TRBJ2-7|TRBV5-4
ASSLAHEQY
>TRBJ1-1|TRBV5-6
ASSFSSTEAF
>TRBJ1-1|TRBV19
ASIDQPDLNTEAF
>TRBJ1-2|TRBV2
ASSAGGYGYT
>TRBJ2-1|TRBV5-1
ASTLWGPEQF
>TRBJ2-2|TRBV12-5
ASGLVRGELF
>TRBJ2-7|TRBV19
ASSILPGRGSYEQY
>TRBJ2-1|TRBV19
ASNQGANNNEQF
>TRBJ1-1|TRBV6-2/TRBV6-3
ASSSTGSVGDEAF
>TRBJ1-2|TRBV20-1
SAPSVNGYT
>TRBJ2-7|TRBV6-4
ASSDSKSGQGSYEQY
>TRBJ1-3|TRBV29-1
SVGVGRSGVSGNTIY
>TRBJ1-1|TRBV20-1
SASPGHLVPEAF
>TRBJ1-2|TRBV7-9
ASSYPGQFPPGYT
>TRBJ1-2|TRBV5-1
ASSLGFGYT
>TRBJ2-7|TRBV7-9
ASSLVERHYEQY
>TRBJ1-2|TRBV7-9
ASSFKGQDYGYT
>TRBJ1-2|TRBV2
ASSRGNGYGYT
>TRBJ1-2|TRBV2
ASIAQGANSGYT
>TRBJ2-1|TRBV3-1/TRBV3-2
ASSQELLYNEQF
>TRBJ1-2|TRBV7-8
ASSLAVGFNYGYT
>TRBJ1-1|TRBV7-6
ASSPSEAMNTEAF
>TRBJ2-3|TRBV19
ASRDRGHTQY
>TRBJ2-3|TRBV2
ASSKGGTTSTDTQY
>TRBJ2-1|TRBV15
ATSRERGSAAAYNEQF
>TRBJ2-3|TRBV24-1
ATSDRGSPGDTQY
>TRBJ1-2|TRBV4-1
ASSLLAGVTYGYT
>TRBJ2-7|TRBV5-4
ASTQRAGGDEQY
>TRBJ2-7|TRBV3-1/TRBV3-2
ASSQGSTEQY
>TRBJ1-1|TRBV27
ASSLGTEAF
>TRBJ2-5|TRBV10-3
AISDEGAGAQY
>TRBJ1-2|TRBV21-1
ASTHRLDYGYT
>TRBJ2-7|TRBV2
ASSGTYEQY
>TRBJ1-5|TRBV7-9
ASSKSIGGSNQPQH
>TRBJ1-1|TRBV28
ASSFTAEAF